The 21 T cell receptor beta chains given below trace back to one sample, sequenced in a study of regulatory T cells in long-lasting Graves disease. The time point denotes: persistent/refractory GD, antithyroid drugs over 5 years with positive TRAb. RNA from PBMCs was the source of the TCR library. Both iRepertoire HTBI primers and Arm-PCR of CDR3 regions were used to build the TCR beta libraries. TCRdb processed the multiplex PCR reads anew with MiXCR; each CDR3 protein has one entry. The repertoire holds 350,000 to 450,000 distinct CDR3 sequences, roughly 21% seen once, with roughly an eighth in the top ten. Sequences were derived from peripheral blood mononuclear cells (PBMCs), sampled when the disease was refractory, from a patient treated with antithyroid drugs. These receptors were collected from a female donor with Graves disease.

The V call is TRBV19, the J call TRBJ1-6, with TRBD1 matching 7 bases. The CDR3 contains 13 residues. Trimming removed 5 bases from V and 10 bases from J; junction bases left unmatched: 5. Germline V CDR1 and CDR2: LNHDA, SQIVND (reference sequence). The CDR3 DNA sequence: TGTGCCAGTAGTCCAACAGGGGTCTCACCCCTCCACTTT. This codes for CASSPTGVSPLHF.

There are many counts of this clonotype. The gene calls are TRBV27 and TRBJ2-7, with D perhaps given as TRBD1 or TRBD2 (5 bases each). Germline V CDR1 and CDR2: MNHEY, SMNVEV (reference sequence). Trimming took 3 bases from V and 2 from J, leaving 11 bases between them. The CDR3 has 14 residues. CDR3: CASSLGDETYEQYF. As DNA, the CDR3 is TGTGCCAGCAGTTTGGGGGACGAGACCTACGAGCAGTACTTC.

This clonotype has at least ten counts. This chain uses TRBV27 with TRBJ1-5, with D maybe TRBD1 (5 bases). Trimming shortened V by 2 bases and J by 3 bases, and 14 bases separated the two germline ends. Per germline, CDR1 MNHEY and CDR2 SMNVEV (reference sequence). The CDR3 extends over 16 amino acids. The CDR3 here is CASSLNSGANNQPQHF. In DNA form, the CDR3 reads TGTGCCAGCAGTTTAAACTCTGGGGCGAACAATCAGCCCCAGCATTTT.

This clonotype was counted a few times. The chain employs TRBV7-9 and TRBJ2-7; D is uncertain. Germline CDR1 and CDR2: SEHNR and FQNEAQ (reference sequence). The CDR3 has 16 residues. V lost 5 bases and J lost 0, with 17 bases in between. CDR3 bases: TGTGCCAGCAGCCTGATGGCCGAACCGAGCTCCTACGAGCAGTACTTC. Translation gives CASSLMAEPSSYEQYF.

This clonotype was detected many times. DNA for the CDR3: TGTGCCAGCAGTCCCAGGGGTAGCAATCAGCCCCAGCATTTT. It yields the protein CASSPRGSNQPQHF. The gene calls are TRBV2 and TRBJ1-5; a possible D gene is TRBD1 (6 bases). This CDR3 spans 14 amino acids. The V and J ends lost 5 bases and 0 bases respectively, with 8 bases between them. The germline V gene has CDR1 SNHLY and CDR2 FYNNEI.

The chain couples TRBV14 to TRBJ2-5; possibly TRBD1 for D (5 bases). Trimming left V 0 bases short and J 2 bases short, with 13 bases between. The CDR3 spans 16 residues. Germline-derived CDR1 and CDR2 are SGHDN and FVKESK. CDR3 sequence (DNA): TGTGCCAGCAGCCAAGATTTTGTGCACAGGCAAGAGACCCAGTACTTC. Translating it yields CASSQDFVHRQETQYF.

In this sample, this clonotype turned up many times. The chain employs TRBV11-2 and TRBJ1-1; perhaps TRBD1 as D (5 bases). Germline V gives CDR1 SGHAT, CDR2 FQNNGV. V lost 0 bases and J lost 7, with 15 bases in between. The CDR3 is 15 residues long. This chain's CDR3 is CASSLDLYRGIEAFF. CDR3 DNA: TGTGCCAGCAGCTTAGATCTGTATAGGGGAATTGAAGCTTTCTTT.

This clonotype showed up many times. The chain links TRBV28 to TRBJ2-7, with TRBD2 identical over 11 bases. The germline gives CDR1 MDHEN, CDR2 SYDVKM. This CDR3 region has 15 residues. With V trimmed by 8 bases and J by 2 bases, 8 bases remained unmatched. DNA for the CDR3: TGTGCCAGCGCCCTGACTAGCGGGAACACCTACGAGCAGTACTTC. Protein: CASALTSGNTYEQYF.

CDR3 region: CASSLFQGYGYTF. DNA of the CDR3: TGTGCCAGCAGCTTATTTCAGGGCTATGGCTACACCTTC. This chain links TRBV7-8 with TRBJ1-2, with D possibly TRBD1 on 5 matching bases. The CDR3 contains 13 residues. Trimming left V 2 bases short and J 4 bases short, with 8 bases between. CDR1 SGHVS and CDR2 FQNEAQ come from the germline V gene.

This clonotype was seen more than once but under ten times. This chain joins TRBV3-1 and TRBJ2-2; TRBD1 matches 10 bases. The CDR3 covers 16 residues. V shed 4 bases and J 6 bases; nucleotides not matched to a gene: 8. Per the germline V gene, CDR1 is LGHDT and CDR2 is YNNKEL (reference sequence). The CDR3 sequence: CASSRPGQGFSGELFF. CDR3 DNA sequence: TGTGCCAGCAGCCGACCGGGACAGGGGTTCTCCGGGGAGCTGTTTTTT.

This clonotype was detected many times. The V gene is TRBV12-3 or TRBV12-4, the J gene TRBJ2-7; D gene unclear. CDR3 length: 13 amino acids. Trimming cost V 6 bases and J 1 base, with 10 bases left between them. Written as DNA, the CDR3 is TGTGCCAGCAGCCCTTCGGTGTCCTACGAGCAGTACTTC. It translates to CASSPSVSYEQYF.

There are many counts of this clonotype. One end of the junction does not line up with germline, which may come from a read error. Written as DNA, the CDR3 is TGCGCCAGCAGTGAGGCAAGGTCTTCGGGCAGCAATCAGCCCCAGCATTTT. Its translation: CASSEARSSGSNQPQHF. The J gene is TRBJ1-5, the V gene TRBV6-1, with D hard to call. Germline CDR1 and CDR2: MNHNS and SASEGT. CDR3 length: 17 amino acids.

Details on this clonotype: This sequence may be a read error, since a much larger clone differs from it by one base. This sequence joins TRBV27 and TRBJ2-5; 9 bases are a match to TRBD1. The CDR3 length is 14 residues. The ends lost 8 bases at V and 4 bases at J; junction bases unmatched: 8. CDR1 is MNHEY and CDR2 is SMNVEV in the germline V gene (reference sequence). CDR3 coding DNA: TGTGCCAGCGAGGACAGGGGACCCCCAGAGACCCAGTACTTC. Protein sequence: CASEDRGPPETQYF.

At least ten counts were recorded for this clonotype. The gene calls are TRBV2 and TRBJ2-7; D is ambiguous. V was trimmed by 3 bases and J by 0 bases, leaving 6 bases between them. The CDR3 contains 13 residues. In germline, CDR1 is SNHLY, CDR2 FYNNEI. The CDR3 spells CASSDGSSYEQYF. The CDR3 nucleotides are TGTGCCAGCAGTGACGGATCCTCCTACGAGCAGTACTTC.

The CDR3 here is CASSRGQEWGYTF. The CDR3 region has the DNA TGTGCCAGCAGCCGAGGACAGGAGTGGGGCTACACCTTC. The V gene is TRBV5-6, the J gene TRBJ1-2; 7 bases are shared with TRBD1. Trimming took 4 bases from V and 8 from J; bases not matched to a gene: 8. Looked up from germline, CDR1 is SGHDT and CDR2 is YYEEEE. CDR3 size: 13 residues. The full variable domain, its missing parts supplied by reference TRBV5-6 and TRBJ1-2, is DAGVTQSPTHLIKTRGQQVTLRCSPKSGHDTVSWYQQALGQGPQFIFQYYEEEERQRGNFPDRFSGHQFPNYSSELNVNALLLGDSALYLCASSRGQEWGYTFGSGTRLTVV.

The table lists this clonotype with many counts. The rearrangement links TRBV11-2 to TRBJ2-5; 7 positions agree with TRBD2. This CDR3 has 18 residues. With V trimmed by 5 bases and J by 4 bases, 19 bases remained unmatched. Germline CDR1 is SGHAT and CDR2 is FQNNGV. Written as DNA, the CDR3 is TGTGCCAGCAGCCCGCGTAAAATCGCGACTAGCTGGGCAGAGACCCAGTACTTC. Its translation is CASSPRKIATSWAETQYF.

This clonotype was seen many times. Here the CDR3 reads CASSLQGFTGELFF. DNA of the CDR3: TGTGCCAGCAGCCTACAGGGGTTCACCGGGGAGCTGTTTTTT. The chain is built from TRBV14 and TRBJ2-2; 7 bases match TRBD1. The germline V gene encodes CDR1 SGHDN and CDR2 FVKESK. Unmatched junction bases numbered 3, after V lost 4 bases and J lost 4 bases. The CDR3 consists of 14 residues.

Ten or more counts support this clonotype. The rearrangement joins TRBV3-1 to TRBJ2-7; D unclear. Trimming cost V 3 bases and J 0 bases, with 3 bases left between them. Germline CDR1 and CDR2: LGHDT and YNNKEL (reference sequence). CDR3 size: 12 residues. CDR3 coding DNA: TGTGCCAGCAGCCAGAACTCCTACGAGCAGTACTTC. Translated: CASSQNSYEQYF.

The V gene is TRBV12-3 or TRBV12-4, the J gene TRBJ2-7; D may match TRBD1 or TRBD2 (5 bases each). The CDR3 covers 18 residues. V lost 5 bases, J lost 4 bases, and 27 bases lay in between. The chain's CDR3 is CASSDSLDRDGRWYEQYF. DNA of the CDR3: TGTGCCAGCAGTGATTCCCTCGACCGGGACGGAAGATGGTACGAGCAGTACTTC.

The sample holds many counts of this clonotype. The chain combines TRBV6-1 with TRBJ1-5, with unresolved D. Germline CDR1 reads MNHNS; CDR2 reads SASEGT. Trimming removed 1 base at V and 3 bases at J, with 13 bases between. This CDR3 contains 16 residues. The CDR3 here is CASSEEQGLYNQPQHF. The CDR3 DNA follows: TGTGCCAGCAGTGAAGAGCAAGGGTTATACAATCAGCCCCAGCATTTT.

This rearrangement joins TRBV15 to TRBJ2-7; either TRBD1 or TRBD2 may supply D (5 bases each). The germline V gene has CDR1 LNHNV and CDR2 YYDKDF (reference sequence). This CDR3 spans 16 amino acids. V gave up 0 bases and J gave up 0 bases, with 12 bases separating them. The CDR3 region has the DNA TGTGCCACCAGCAGAGAGTTCGGGGCTTCCTCCTACGAGCAGTACTTC. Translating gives CATSREFGASSYEQYF. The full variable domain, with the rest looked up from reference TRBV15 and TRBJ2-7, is DAMVIQNPRYQVTQFGKPVTLSCSQTLNHNVMYWYQQKSSQAPKLLFHYYDKDFNNEADTPDNFQSRRPNTSFCFLDIRSPGLGDTAMYLCATSREFGASSYEQYFGPGTRLTVT.